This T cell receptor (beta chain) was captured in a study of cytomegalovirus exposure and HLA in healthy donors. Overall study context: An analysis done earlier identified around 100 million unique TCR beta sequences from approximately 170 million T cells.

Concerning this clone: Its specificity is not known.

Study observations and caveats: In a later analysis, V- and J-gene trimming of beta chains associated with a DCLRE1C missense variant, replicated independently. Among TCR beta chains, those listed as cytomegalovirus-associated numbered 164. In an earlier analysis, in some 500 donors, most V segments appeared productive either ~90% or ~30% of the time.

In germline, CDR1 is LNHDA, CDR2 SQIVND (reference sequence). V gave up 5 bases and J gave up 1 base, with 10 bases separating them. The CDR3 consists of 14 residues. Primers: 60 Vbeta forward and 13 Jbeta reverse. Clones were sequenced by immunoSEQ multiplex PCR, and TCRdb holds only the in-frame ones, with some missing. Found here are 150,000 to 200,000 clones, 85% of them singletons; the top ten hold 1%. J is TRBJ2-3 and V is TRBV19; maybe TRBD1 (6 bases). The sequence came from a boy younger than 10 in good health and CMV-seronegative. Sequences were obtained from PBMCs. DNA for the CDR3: TGTGCCAGTAGTCCCTACAGGGGCACAGATACGCAGTATTTT. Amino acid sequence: CASSPYRGTDTQYF.